Listed below are T cell receptor beta chains from one sample, sequenced in a study of blood T cell repertoires in COVID-19. Measured with immunoSEQ multiplex PCR; TCRdb has only the in-frame clones, and not every one. The repertoire has about 120,000 clones, around 85% of them found once; the top ten carry approximately 8.7%. The sequencing input was peripheral blood. The receptor source for this set is a man aged 70-80 years who had recovered from COVID-19. CDR3s include the opening cysteine and the closing phenylalanine or tryptophan. D genes are given only for firm matches. Not every row has a clone size; where given, it reads once, few, many or a size class.

CDR3 | DNA | D | J | size | V
CASRSGQVRTGELFF | TGTGCCAGCAGGTCTGGACAGGTCCGAACCGGGGAGCTGTTTTTT | TRBD1 | TRBJ2-2 | . | TRBV5-6
CASSLGGPAGIQYF | TGTGCCAGCAGCTTAGGGGGGCCCGCTGGCATTCAGTACTTC | . | TRBJ2-4 | . | TRBV11-3
CASSFDRGGAFF | TGTGCCAGCAGCTTCGACAGGGGGGGAGCTTTCTTT | TRBD1 | TRBJ1-1 | . | TRBV5-4
CASSAETGFEQFF | TGTGCCAGCAGTGCCGAGACAGGGTTTGAGCAGTTCTTC | TRBD1 | TRBJ2-1 | . | TRBV6-4
CASSITGKLFF | TGTGCCAGCAGCATAACAGGAAAACTGTTTTTT | . | TRBJ1-4 | . | TRBV11-2
CASSPRGPRGAVLYF | TGTGCCAGCTCACCACGTGGGCCGCGGGGGGCGGTTCTGTACTTC | TRBD2 | TRBJ2-7 | . | TRBV18
CASSYSGTGPSYEQYF | TGTGCCAGCAGTTACTCCGGGACAGGGCCCTCCTACGAGCAGTACTTC | TRBD1 | TRBJ2-7 | . | TRBV6-6
CASSSRGRGDLEPQHF | TGTGCCAGCAGCTCCCGTGGGAGGGGGGATTTGGAGCCCCAGCATTTT | . | TRBJ1-5 | once | TRBV5-8
CASSTGTEYQETQYF | TGTGCCAGCAGTACCGGGACAGAGTACCAAGAGACCCAGTACTTC | TRBD1 | TRBJ2-5 | . | TRBV28
CASRLIGGDYGYTF | TGTGCCAGCAGACTCATCGGGGGGGACTATGGCTACACCTTC | . | TRBJ1-2 | . | TRBV6-1
CASSIFAGVGEQYF | TGTGCCAGTAGTATCTTCGCGGGAGTAGGCGAGCAGTACTTC | TRBD2 | TRBJ2-7 | . | TRBV19
CASSQVGVNTEAFF | TGTGCCAGCAGCCAAGTCGGGGTGAACACTGAAGCTTTCTTT | . | TRBJ1-1 | . | TRBV3-1/TRBV3-2
CASSRTSGNNEQFF | TGTGCCAGCAGTCGGACTAGCGGGAACAATGAGCAGTTCTTC | TRBD2 | TRBJ2-1 | . | TRBV11-2
CASRPGGSYNEQFF | TGTGCCAGCAGGCCCGGGGGTTCCTACAATGAGCAGTTCTTC | . | TRBJ2-1 | few | TRBV7-8
CASSLALAASGQETQYF | TGCGCCAGCAGCTTGGCTCTCGCGGCTAGCGGGCAAGAGACCCAGTACTTC | TRBD2 | TRBJ2-5 | once | TRBV5-1
CASSSDQGGVNSPLHF | TGTGCCAGCAGTTCTGATCAGGGTGGAGTCAATTCACCCCTCCACTTT | . | TRBJ1-6 | many | TRBV27
CASSWERRGDIQYF | TGTGCCAGCAGTTGGGAAAGGCGGGGGGACATTCAGTACTTC | TRBD2 | TRBJ2-4 | . | TRBV28
CASSSTGSTEAFF | TGTGCCAGCAGCTCCACAGGGAGCACTGAAGCTTTCTTT | . | TRBJ1-1 | few | TRBV6-5
CASSHTPGTGHSGANVLTF | TGCGCCAGCAGTCACACACCCGGGACAGGGCACTCTGGGGCCAACGTCCTGACTTTC | TRBD1 | TRBJ2-6 | . | TRBV23-1
CASSLGGVGYGYTF | TGCGCCAGCAGCTTAGGAGGGGTAGGCTATGGCTACACCTTC | . | TRBJ1-2 | few | TRBV5-1
CASSPVTAVNQPQHF | TGTGCCAGCAGTCCCGTCACAGCGGTAAATCAGCCCCAGCATTTT | . | TRBJ1-5 | . | TRBV6-5
CASSLVGLASDTQYF | TGTGCCAGCAGCTTAGTGGGACTAGCATCCGATACGCAGTATTTT | TRBD2 | TRBJ2-3 | . | TRBV11-2
CASSLRNDMQYF | TGTGCCAGCAGTTTGAGAAACGATATGCAGTATTTT | . | TRBJ2-3 | . | TRBV28
CASSRERSNQPQHF | TGTGCCAGCTCCCGGGAACGCAGCAATCAGCCCCAGCATTTT | . | TRBJ1-5 | once | TRBV18
CASITGTGAYNEQFF | TGTGCCAGCATTACCGGGACAGGGGCCTACAATGAGCAGTTCTTC | TRBD1 | TRBJ2-1 | . | TRBV28
CASSGSRNSTNYGYTF | TGTGCCAGCAGCGGCAGCAGGAACAGCACTAACTATGGCTACACCTTC | . | TRBJ1-2 | once | TRBV9
CASSFWGRENIQYF | TGCGCCAGCAGCTTTTGGGGCAGGGAAAACATTCAGTACTTC | . | TRBJ2-4 | . | TRBV5-1
CAPILRTYANTGELFF | TGTGCCCCCATCTTAAGGACATACGCGAACACCGGGGAGCTGTTTTTT | . | TRBJ2-2 | . | TRBV9
CASSSPGQGADNEQFF | TGTGCCAGCAGTTCCCCGGGACAGGGGGCTGACAATGAGCAGTTCTTC | TRBD1 | TRBJ2-1 | . | TRBV6-5
CASSLLVSGTTEAFF | TGTGCCAGCTCACTCCTGGTCAGCGGGACCACTGAAGCTTTCTTT | . | TRBJ1-1 | . | TRBV18
CASSIVLSNQPQHF | TGTGCCAGTAGTATAGTCCTATCCAATCAGCCCCAGCATTTT | . | TRBJ1-5 | . | TRBV19
CASSVQRGYNEQFF | TGTGCCAGCAGCGTACAGCGGGGCTACAATGAGCAGTTCTTC | TRBD2 | TRBJ2-1 | . | TRBV9
CASRPSPRETQYF | TGTGCCAGCAGACCGTCCCCCCGGGAGACCCAGTACTTC | . | TRBJ2-5 | . | TRBV6-5
CASSMNWGRSGGFQETQYF | TGTGCCAGCAGCATGAACTGGGGTCGCAGCGGGGGGTTCCAAGAGACCCAGTACTTC | TRBD2 | TRBJ2-5 | few | TRBV5-8
CASTPGGHGAYGYTF | TGTGCCAGCACTCCAGGGGGCCACGGAGCCTATGGCTACACCTTC | TRBD1 | TRBJ1-2 | . | TRBV6-5
CASSPDGAGSYNEQFF | TGTGCCAGCAGTCCTGATGGCGCGGGGTCCTACAATGAGCAGTTCTTC | . | TRBJ2-1 | . | TRBV27
CASRPGLAGSYEQYF | TGTGCCAGTAGACCGGGACTAGCGGGTTCCTACGAGCAGTACTTC | TRBD2 | TRBJ2-7 | . | TRBV19
CASSRDRANEQFF | TGCGCCAGCAGCCGGGACAGGGCCAATGAGCAGTTCTTC | TRBD1 | TRBJ2-1 | . | TRBV4-3
CASKKGQNYGYTF | TGTGCCAGCAAAAAGGGGCAGAACTATGGCTACACCTTC | . | TRBJ1-2 | . | TRBV2
CASSPGTSVEQYF | TGTGCCAGCAGCCCCGGGACTAGCGTAGAGCAGTACTTC | TRBD2 | TRBJ2-7 | . | TRBV5-4
CASSQSVDSYGYTF | TGTGCCAGCAGCCAATCGGTCGACAGCTATGGCTACACCTTC | . | TRBJ1-2 | . | TRBV16
CASSLERGNTIYF | TGTGCCAGCAGCTTAGAGCGGGGAAACACCATATATTTT | . | TRBJ1-3 | . | TRBV11-3
CASSPRDYSYEQYF | TGTGCCAGCAGCCCCCGGGACTACTCCTACGAGCAGTACTTC | TRBD2 | TRBJ2-7 | . | TRBV3-1/TRBV3-2
CAISPGGYSYEQYF | TGTGCCATTTCTCCAGGGGGTTACTCCTACGAGCAGTACTTC | TRBD1 | TRBJ2-7 | . | TRBV2
CSVMEGAPGELFF | TGCAGCGTTATGGAGGGGGCTCCCGGGGAGCTGTTTTTT | . | TRBJ2-2 | . | TRBV29-1
CATSENRGTDTQYF | TGTGCCACCAGTGAAAACAGGGGGACGGATACGCAGTATTTT | TRBD1 | TRBJ2-3 | . | TRBV15
CASSLGRAINTIYF | TGCGCCAGCAGCTTGGGCAGGGCAATAAACACCATATATTTT | . | TRBJ1-3 | many | TRBV5-1
CASSLPLAPYNEQFF | TGTGCCAGTAGCCTGCCCCTAGCCCCCTACAATGAGCAGTTCTTC | . | TRBJ2-1 | . | TRBV19
CASSHPGDPLHF | TGTGCCAGCAGCCACCCGGGAGACCCCCTCCACTTT | . | TRBJ1-6 | . | TRBV4-2
CASSAGTGSGANVLTF | TGTGCCAGCAGCGCAGGGACAGGTTCTGGGGCCAACGTCCTGACTTTC | TRBD1 | TRBJ2-6 | . | TRBV9
CASKPDRGHGANVLTF | TGTGCCAGCAAACCTGACAGGGGGCATGGGGCCAACGTCCTGACTTTC | TRBD1 | TRBJ2-6 | . | TRBV13
CAWRGRGYNSPLHF | TGTGCCTGGAGGGGCCGGGGGTATAATTCACCCCTCCACTTT | . | TRBJ1-6 | . | TRBV30
CSVAARGRWDTEAFF | TGCAGCGTTGCAGCCAGGGGGCGGTGGGACACTGAAGCTTTCTTT | TRBD1 | TRBJ1-1 | . | TRBV29-1
CAGSEALRVAGDYEQYF | TGTGCCGGCAGTGAAGCGCTTCGGGTAGCGGGGGACTACGAGCAGTACTTC | TRBD2 | TRBJ2-7 | . | TRBV6-1
CASSPPLAGTLNEQFF | TGTGCCAGCTCACCACCACTAGCGGGGACCCTCAATGAGCAGTTCTTC | TRBD2 | TRBJ2-1 | . | TRBV18
CASSESTGAGNTEAFF | TGCGCCAGCAGTGAGTCGACAGGGGCAGGGAACACTGAAGCTTTCTTT | TRBD1 | TRBJ1-1 | . | TRBV10-1
CASSSGLAGLGNEQFF | TGTGCCAGCAGCTCTGGACTAGCGGGTTTGGGGAATGAGCAGTTCTTC | TRBD2 | TRBJ2-1 | . | TRBV13